The clone carrying this T cell receptor beta chain was found a few times. One end of the junction fails to match germline, which may point to a read error. TCRdb itself ran the 5' RACE reads through MiXCR, one entry per CDR3 protein. Among approximately 500,000 distinct CDR3 sequences, roughly 23% were seen once, and the ten largest hold approximately 13%. This specimen comes from a study of T-cell memory formation after mild COVID-19. The CDR3 covers 14 residues. CDR1 is SGHRS, CDR2 YFSETQ, per germline. The sequence was obtained from an adult woman who had mild COVID-19 (a few samples of this study predate the infection). Cell type and time point are not known. Sequenced sample: PBMCs or a T cell subset sorted from them (not recorded which). J is TRBJ2-7 and V is TRBV5-1; 9 bases line up with TRBD2. The CDR3 coding sequence is TGTGCCAGCAGCTTAGCTAGCGGGACCTACGAGCAGTACTTC. This encodes CASSLASGTYEQYF.